This T cell receptor (beta chain) was sequenced for a study of shared clonotypes between healthy human individuals. Study results and caveats: It was expected that sequencing depth would affect clonotype sharing among donors. Generally, estimated richness proved larger in naive subsets than it did in memory subsets. Represented diversity (both genetic and exposure-history) was limited by the small number of donors.

The length of the CDR3 is 15 residues. Germline CDR1 is LNHNV and CDR2 is YYDKDF (reference sequence). The germline V and J ends were trimmed by 7 bases and 0 bases, with 13 bases remaining between them. As to this clone: What it binds is not known.

Naive CD8 isolation took CD45RO-negative cells positively selected for CCR7 and excluded terminally differentiated effector memory CD45RA+ cells. Donation came from healthy HIV-negative adults that had no recent acute infections or vaccinations. The repertoire was sequenced with immunoSEQ multiplex PCR; TCRdb's copy has only in-frame clones and lacks some. The repertoire holds around 2.1 million clones, with approximately 94% as singletons. This rearrangement joins TRBV15 to TRBJ2-1; D is uncertain. The sample was naive CD8+ T cells from PBMCs. The sequence was obtained from a man in his late teens or twenties in good health. Some clones in this sample may be carry-over from other donors' samples. CDR3 protein: CATKDLLSSYNEQFF. CDR3 in DNA: TGTGCCACCAAAGACTTGCTAAGCTCCTACAATGAGCAGTTCTTC.